The clone carrying this TCR beta chain has a count of ten or more. No antigen is known for it. Stable Graves' hyperthyroidism meant no ophthalmopathy progression within 18 months. In making diagnoses, clinical symptoms, serum thyroxine and TRAb, thyroid ultrasound and orbital computed tomography were all used. The data stem from a study of T cells in Graves' hyperthyroidism and ophthalmopathy. Background on the study: Staff took peripheral blood when the initial diagnosis was made, before any treatment began. Findings of the study overall: Within blood appeared most thyroid clonotypes that had expanded above 0.001.

The V and J ends lost 7 bases and 3 bases respectively, with 18 bases between them. Germline lookup yields CDR1 SGHVS and CDR2 FQNEAQ. CDR3 length: 15 amino acids. From RNA transcripts, TCR beta CDR3 regions were amplified. The TCR CDR3 first-round RT-PCR relied on the HTBI primer set. TCRdb fed the multiplex PCR reads into MiXCR, producing one record per CDR3 protein. The data hold some 500,000 distinct CDR3 sequences, with roughly an eighth observed a single time. The sample was blood. The chain joins TRBV7-8 to TRBJ2-5; the D is unclear. The clonotype comes from a woman aged 18-29 years with Graves' hyperthyroidism. The CDR3 is CASTPPGRIKETQYF. The CDR3 nucleotides are TGTGCCAGCACCCCCCCCGGACGGATAAAAGAGACCCAGTACTTC. Based on the CDR3 plus reference TRBV7-8 and TRBJ2-5, the full variable domain is GAGVSQSPRYKVAKRGQDVALRCDPISGHVSLFWYQQALGQGPEFLTYFQNEAQLDKSGLPSDRFFAERPEGSVSTLKIQRTQQEDSAVYLCASTPPGRIKETQYFGPGTRLLVL.